This TCR beta chain appears in the sequencing data of a study of control samples from healthy donors and cancer patients. The protocol was immunoSEQ multiplex PCR, while the TCRdb copy is restricted to in-frame clones and leaves out a portion. The table has approximately 97,000 clones, approximately 92% seen once. Germline-derived CDR1 and CDR2 are SEHNR and FQNEAQ (reference sequence). The CDR3 sequence is 12 residues long. V gave up 7 bases and J gave up 4 bases, with 8 bases separating them. This chain uses TRBV7-9 with TRBJ1-3; D is possibly TRBD1 (6 bases). Sequencing was carried out using blood. This clonotype was sampled from a human donor in good health. The donor label of this sample is uncertain. In DNA form, the CDR3 reads TGTGCCAGCACCGGGGGCGGAAACACCATATATTTT. Translating gives CASTGGGNTIYF.